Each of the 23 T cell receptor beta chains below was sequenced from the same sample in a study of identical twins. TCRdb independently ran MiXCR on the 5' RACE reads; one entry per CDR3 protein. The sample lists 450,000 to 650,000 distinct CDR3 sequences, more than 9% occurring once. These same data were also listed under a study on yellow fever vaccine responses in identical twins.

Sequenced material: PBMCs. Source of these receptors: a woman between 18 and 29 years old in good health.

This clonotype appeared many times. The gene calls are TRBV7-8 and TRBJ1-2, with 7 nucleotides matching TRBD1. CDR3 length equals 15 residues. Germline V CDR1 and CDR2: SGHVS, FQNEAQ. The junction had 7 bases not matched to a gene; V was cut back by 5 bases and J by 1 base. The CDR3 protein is CASSAKTGINYGYTF. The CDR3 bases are TGTGCCAGCAGCGCTAAGACAGGGATTAACTATGGCTACACCTTC.

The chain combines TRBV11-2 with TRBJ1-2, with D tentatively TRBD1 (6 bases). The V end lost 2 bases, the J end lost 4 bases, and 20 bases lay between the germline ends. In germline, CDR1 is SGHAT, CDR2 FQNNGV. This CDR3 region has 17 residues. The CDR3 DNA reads TGTGCCAGCAGCTTAAATCGCCCGGGGGCTAGAGGCTATGGCTACACCTTC. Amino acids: CASSLNRPGARGYGYTF.

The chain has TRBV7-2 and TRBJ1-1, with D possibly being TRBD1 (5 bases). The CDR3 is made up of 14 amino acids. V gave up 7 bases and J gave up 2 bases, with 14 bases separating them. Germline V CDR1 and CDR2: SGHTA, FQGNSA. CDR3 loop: CASTIYGHNTEAFF. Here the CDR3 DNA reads TGTGCCAGCACTATATACGGACATAACACTGAAGCTTTCTTT.

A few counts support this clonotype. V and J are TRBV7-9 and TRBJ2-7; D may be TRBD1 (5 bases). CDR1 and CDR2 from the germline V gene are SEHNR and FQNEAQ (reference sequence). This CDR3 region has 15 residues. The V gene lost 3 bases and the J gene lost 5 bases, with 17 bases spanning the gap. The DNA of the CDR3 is TGTGCCAGCAGCTTTTTATTCGGCAGGGCTCACGAGCAGTACTTC. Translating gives CASSFLFGRAHEQYF.

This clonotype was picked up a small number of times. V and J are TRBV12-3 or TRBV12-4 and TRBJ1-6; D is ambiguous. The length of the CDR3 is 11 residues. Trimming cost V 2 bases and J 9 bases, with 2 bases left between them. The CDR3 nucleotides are TGTGCCAGCAGTTTAACTTCACCCCTCCACTTT. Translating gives CASSLTSPLHF.

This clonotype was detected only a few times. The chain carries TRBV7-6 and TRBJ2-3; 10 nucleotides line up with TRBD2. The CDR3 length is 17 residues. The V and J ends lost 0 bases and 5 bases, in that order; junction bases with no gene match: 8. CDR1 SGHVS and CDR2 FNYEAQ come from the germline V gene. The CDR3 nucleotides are TGTGCCAGCAGCTTAGCGATGTTAGCGGGAGGCGTAGATACGCAGTATTTT. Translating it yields CASSLAMLAGGVDTQYF.

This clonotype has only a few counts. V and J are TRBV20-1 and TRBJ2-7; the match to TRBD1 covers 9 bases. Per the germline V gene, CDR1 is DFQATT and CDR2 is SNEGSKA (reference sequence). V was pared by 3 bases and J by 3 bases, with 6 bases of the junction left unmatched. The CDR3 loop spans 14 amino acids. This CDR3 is CSASRGQGFYEQYF. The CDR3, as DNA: TGCAGTGCTAGTCGGGGACAGGGTTTCTACGAGCAGTACTTC.

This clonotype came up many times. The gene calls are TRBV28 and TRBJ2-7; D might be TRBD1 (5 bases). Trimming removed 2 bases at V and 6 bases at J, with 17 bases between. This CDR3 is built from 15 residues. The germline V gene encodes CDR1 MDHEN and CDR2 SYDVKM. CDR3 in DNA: TGTGCCAGCAGTTTACGCGGACAAAGCTGGGCCGAGCAGTACTTC. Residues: CASSLRGQSWAEQYF.

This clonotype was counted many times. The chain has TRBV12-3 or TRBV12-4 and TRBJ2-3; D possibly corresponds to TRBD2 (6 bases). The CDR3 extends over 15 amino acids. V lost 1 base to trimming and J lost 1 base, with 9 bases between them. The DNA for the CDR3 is TGTGCCAGCAGTTTAGGGGGGGTTGGCACAGATACGCAGTATTTT. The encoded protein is CASSLGGVGTDTQYF.

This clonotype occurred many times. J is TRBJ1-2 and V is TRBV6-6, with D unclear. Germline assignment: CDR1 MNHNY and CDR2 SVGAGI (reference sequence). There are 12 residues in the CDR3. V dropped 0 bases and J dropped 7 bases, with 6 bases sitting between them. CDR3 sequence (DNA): TGTGCCAGCAGTTACTCGTCGAGTGGCTACACCTTC. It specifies CASSYSSSGYTF.

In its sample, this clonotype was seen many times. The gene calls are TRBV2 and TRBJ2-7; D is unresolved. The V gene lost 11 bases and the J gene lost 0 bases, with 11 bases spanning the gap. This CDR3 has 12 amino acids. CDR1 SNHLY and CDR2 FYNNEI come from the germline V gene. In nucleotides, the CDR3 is TGTGCCGGTAAAACAGACTCCTACGAGCAGTACTTC. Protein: CAGKTDSYEQYF.

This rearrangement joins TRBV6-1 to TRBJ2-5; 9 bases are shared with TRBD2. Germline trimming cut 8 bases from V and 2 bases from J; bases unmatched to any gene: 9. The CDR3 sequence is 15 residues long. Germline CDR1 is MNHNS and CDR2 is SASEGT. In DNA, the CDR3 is TGTGCCAGCCATGGGACTAGCTGGGAACAAGAGACCCAGTACTTC. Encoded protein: CASHGTSWEQETQYF.

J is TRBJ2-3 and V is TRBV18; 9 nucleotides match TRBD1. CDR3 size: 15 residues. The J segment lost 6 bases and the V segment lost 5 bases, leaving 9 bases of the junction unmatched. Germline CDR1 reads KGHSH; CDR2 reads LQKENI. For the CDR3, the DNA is TGTGCCAGCTCATTCGACAGGGGGTTAGCGGATACGCAGTATTTT. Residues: CASSFDRGLADTQYF.

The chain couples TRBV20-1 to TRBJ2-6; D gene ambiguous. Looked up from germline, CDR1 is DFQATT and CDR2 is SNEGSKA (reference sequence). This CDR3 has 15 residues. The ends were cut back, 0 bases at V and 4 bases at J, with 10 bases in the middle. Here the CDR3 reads CSARDSTWGANVLTF. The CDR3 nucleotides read TGCAGTGCTAGAGACAGCACTTGGGGGGCCAACGTCCTGACTTTC.

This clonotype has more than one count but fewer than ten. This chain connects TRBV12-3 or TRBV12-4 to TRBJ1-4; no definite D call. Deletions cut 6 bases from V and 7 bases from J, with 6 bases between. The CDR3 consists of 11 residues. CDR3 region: CASRSVEKLFF. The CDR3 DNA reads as TGTGCCAGCAGATCCGTTGAAAAACTGTTTTTT.

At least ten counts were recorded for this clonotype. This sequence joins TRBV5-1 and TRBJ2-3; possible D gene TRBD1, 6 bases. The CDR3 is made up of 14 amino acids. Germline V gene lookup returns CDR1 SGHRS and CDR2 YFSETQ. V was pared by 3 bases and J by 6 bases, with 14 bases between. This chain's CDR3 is CASSSQGPGDTQYF. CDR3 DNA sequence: TGCGCCAGCAGCTCACAGGGTCCCGGGGATACGCAGTATTTT. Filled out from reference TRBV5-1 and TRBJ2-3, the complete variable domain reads KAGVTQTPRYLIKTRGQQVTLSCSPISGHRSVSWYQQTPGQGLQFLFEYFSETQRNKGNFPGRFSGRQFSNSRSEMNVSTLELGDSALYLCASSSQGPGDTQYFGPGTRLTVL.

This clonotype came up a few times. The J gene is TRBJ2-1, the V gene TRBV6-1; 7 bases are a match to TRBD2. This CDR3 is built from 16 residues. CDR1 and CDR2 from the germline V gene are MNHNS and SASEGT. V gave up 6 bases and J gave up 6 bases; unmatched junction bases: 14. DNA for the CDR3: TGTGCCAGCAGCCCAATTACTAGCGCGGCGTCCAATGAGCAGTTCTTC. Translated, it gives CASSPITSAASNEQFF.

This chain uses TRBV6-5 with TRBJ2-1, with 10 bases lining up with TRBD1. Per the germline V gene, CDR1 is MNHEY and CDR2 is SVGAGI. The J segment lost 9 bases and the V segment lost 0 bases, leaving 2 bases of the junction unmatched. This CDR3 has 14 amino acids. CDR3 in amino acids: CASSYSTGGLEQFF. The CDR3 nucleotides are TGTGCCAGCAGTTACTCGACAGGGGGCCTTGAGCAGTTCTTC.

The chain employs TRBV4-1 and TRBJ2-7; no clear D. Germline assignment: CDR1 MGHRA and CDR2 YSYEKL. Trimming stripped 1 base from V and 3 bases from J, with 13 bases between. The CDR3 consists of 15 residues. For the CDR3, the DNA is TGCGCCAGCAGCCAAGGTACGAACTGGGGCTACGAGCAGTACTTC. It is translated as CASSQGTNWGYEQYF.

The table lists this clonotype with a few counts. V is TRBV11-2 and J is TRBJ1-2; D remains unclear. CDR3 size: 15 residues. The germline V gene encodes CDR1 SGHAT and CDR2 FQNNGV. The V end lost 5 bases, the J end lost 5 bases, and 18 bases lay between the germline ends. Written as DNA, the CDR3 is TGTGCCAGCAGCGGTCCCGAGAGGACGTCATATGGCTACACCTTC. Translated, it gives CASSGPERTSYGYTF. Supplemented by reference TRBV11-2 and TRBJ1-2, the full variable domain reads EAGVAQSPRYKIIEKRQSVAFWCNPISGHATLYWYQQILGQGPKLLIQFQNNGVVDDSQLPKDRFSAERLKGVDSTLKIQPAKLEDSAVYLCASSGPERTSYGYTFGSGTRLTVV.

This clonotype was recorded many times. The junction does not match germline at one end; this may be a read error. The CDR3, as DNA: TGCGCCAGCAGCCTGACTACCTACGAGCAGTACTTC. Residues: CASSLTTYEQYF. J is TRBJ2-7 and V is TRBV5-5; weak D call: TRBD2 (5 bases). Germline values: CDR1 SGHKS, CDR2 YYEKEE (reference sequence). This CDR3 region has 12 residues.

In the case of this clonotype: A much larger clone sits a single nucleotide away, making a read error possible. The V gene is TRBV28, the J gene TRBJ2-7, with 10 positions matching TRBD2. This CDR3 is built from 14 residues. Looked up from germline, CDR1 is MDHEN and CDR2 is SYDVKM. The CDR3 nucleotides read TGTGCCAGCAGCACTAGCGGGACCACCTACGAGCATTACTTC. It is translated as CASSTSGTTYEHYF. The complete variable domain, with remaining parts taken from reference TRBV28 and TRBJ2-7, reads DVKVTQSSRYLVKRTGEKVFLECVQDMDHENMFWYRQDPGLGLRLIYFSYDVKMKEKGDIPEGYSVSREKKERFSLILESASTNQTSMYLCASSTSGTTYEHYFGPGTRLTVT.

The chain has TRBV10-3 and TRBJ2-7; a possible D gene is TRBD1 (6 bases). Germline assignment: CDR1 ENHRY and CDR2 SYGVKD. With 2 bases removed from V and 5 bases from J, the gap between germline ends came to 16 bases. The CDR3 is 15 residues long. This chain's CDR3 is CAISEVAGDRDEQYF. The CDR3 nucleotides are TGTGCCATCAGTGAGGTGGCAGGGGATCGGGACGAGCAGTACTTC.